The 18 T cell receptor beta chains in this list originate from one sample, sequenced in a study of regulatory T cells in long-lasting Graves disease. Time point described: persistent/refractory GD, antithyroid drugs over 5 years with positive TRAb. RNA isolated from PBMCs was used to make the TCR library. Both iRepertoire HTBI primers and Arm-PCR of CDR3 regions were used to build the TCR beta libraries. TCRdb redid the calling of the multiplex PCR reads with MiXCR, one entry per CDR3 protein. In the table there are almost 350,000 distinct CDR3 sequences, around 20% of which are singletons. Sequences were derived from peripheral blood mononuclear cells (PBMCs), sampled when the disease was refractory, from a patient treated with antithyroid drugs. All receptors come from a female donor with Graves disease.

This clonotype was seen ten or more times. This chain uses TRBV6-1 with TRBJ1-5; no firm D call. Germline V gene data show CDR1 as MNHNS and CDR2 as SASEGT. Trimming took 5 bases from V and 10 from J, leaving 12 bases between them. The CDR3 is made up of 12 amino acids. CDR3 region: CASSNPGRPQHF. CDR3 in DNA: TGTGCCAGCAGTAACCCCGGGCGACCCCAGCATTTT.

V and J are TRBV18 and TRBJ2-6; D is perhaps TRBD1 (5 bases). V was clipped by 3 bases and J by 2 bases, with 11 bases between them. Germline V gives CDR1 KGHSH, CDR2 LQKENI. This CDR3 is built from 16 residues. CDR3 amino acids: CASSPEQVPGANVLTF. As DNA, the CDR3 is TGTGCCAGCTCACCGGAACAGGTCCCTGGGGCCAACGTCCTGACTTTC.

This clonotype has ten or more counts. This rearrangement joins TRBV29-1 to TRBJ1-2; possible D gene TRBD1, 5 bases. The CDR3 extends over 13 amino acids. Germline loops: CDR1 SQVTM, CDR2 ANQGSEA. V dropped 7 bases and J dropped 2 bases, with 14 bases sitting between them. The CDR3 bases are TGCAGCGCCTCAGGGAACGAAAACTATGGCTACACCTTC. This codes for CSASGNENYGYTF.

In the case of this clonotype: A read error may be the cause here, since a much bigger clone is one base away. The conserved phenylalanine or tryptophan normally closing the CDR3 is absent here, so this likely arose from a read error. The CDR3 DNA sequence: TGTGCCAGCAGGCGGGGTACCTATCAGCCCCAGCATCTT. Translating gives CASRRGTYQPQHL. The chain has TRBV6-1 and TRBJ1-5; no definite D call. The V gene's germline CDR1 is MNHNS and CDR2 SASEGT. CDR3 length: 13 amino acids. V lost 6 bases and J lost 5, with 11 bases in between.

This clonotype appeared a few times. The chain employs TRBV20-1 and TRBJ2-2; TRBD2 might be the D (5 bases). Per the germline V gene, CDR1 is DFQATT and CDR2 is SNEGSKA (reference sequence). Trimming pared 4 bases from V and 5 bases from J, leaving 17 bases between. The CDR3 sequence is 15 residues long. CDR3 coding DNA: TGCAGTGCTACCCGGATAGTCCGAGGGACCGGGGAGCTGTTTTTT. It codes for CSATRIVRGTGELFF.

A note on this clonotype: Given a much more abundant clone one base away, this may be a read error. The chain carries TRBV7-8 and TRBJ1-1, with 8 positions matching TRBD1. Germline assignment: CDR1 SGHVS and CDR2 FQNEAQ. The length of the CDR3 is 16 residues. DNA of the CDR3: TGTGCCAGCGGCTTAGACCCGGACAGGGAGGTCACTGAAGCTTTCTTT. This encodes CASGLDPDREVTEAFF.

This clonotype was seen more than once but under ten times. The chain links TRBV7-3 to TRBJ1-1, with 9 bases fitting TRBD1. The length of the CDR3 is 15 residues. CDR1 is SGHTA and CDR2 is FQGTGA in the germline V gene. J lost 4 bases, V lost 3 bases, and 6 bases had no gene match. The CDR3 region is CASSLTGGFGTEAFF. The CDR3 DNA follows: TGTGCCAGCAGCTTGACAGGGGGTTTTGGCACTGAAGCTTTCTTT.

The J gene is TRBJ2-7, the V gene TRBV7-2; 7 nucleotides align to TRBD2. The J segment lost 9 bases and the V segment lost 4 bases, leaving 12 bases of the junction unmatched. This CDR3 contains 14 residues. Germline CDR1 is SGHTA and CDR2 is FQGNSA. CDR3: CASSSQLGGTGQYF. DNA of the CDR3: TGTGCCAGCAGCTCGCAATTGGGGGGGACGGGGCAGTACTTC.

The chain recombines TRBV6-4 with TRBJ2-7; perhaps TRBD1 as D (6 bases). Trimming shortened V by 3 bases and J by 5 bases, and 17 bases separated the two germline ends. The CDR3 sequence is 15 residues long. Germline assignment: CDR1 MRHNA and CDR2 SNTAGT. CDR3 sequence reads: CASSDQTGRVDEQYF. CDR3 nucleotides: TGTGCCAGCAGTGATCAGACAGGACGGGTGGACGAGCAGTACTTC.

For this clonotype: Its ends do not fully match the called genes, so a read error is possible. The chain employs TRBV6-1 and TRBJ2-5; D remains ambiguous. Germline CDR1 and CDR2: MNHNS and SASEGT. This CDR3 spans 14 amino acids. The CDR3 spells CAISASTVQETQYF. The CDR3 nucleotides read TGTGCCATCAGTGCTTCGACCGTACAAGAGACCCAGTACTTC.

Details on this clonotype: A much larger clonotype is one base distant, so this may be a read error. No conserved phenylalanine or tryptophan is present at the end of the CDR3, so a read error is the likely explanation. The rearrangement joins TRBV28 to TRBJ2-7, with unresolved D. CDR3 length equals 15 residues. CDR1 is MDHEN and CDR2 is SYDVKM in the germline V gene. With 7 bases removed from V and 0 bases from J, the gap between germline ends came to 16 bases. CDR3 DNA: TGTGCCAGCACCCGACCCGAGTTAAGCTCCTACGAGCAGTACTCC. Its protein is CASTRPELSSYEQYS.

The chain combines TRBV5-1 with TRBJ2-6; 11 nucleotides align to TRBD1. The germline gives CDR1 SGHRS, CDR2 YFSETQ. This CDR3 has 18 amino acids. Trimming removed 3 bases from V and 0 bases from J; junction bases left unmatched: 5. DNA for the CDR3: TGCGCCAGCAGCTCTGGACAGGGGGCGGTCTCTGGGGCCAACGTCCTGACTTTC. The encoded protein is CASSSGQGAVSGANVLTF.

This clonotype appeared a single time. The CDR3 region is CASRPAGAGYTF. The CDR3 bases are TGTGCCAGCAGACCAGCAGGGGCCGGCTACACCTTC. The chain links TRBV27 to TRBJ1-2; weak D call: TRBD1 (6 bases). Trimming cost V 6 bases and J 8 bases, with 13 bases left between them. The germline V gene has CDR1 MNHEY and CDR2 SMNVEV (reference sequence). The CDR3 totals 12 residues.

The chain joins TRBV7-9 to TRBJ2-5; no definite D call. The germline V gene encodes CDR1 SEHNR and CDR2 FQNEAQ (reference sequence). V lost 0 bases and J 4 bases, leaving 9 bases between the germline ends. The CDR3 extends over 14 amino acids. CDR3 amino acids: CASSLASGRETQYF. The CDR3 bases are TGTGCCAGCAGCTTAGCTTCTGGCCGAGAGACCCAGTACTTC.

In its sample, this clonotype was seen a few times. This chain uses TRBV7-9 with TRBJ2-7, with D possibly called TRBD1 or TRBD2 (5 bases each). Germline lookup yields CDR1 SEHNR and CDR2 FQNEAQ (reference sequence). V shed 1 base and J shed 4 bases, with 11 bases lying between them. CDR3 length equals 14 residues. The CDR3 bases are TGTGCCAGCAGCTTAGTTGGGACCGAGTACGAGCAGTACTTC. This gives the protein CASSLVGTEYEQYF.

V gene TRBV7-2 combines with J gene TRBJ2-3; D is uncertain. V shed 5 bases and J shed 4 bases, with 10 bases lying between them. This CDR3 region has 13 residues. Germline V gene lookup returns CDR1 SGHTA and CDR2 FQGNSA. The CDR3 is CASSPNLADTQYF. For the CDR3, the DNA is TGTGCCAGCAGCCCCAATCTGGCAGATACGCAGTATTTT.

This clonotype has at least ten counts. The gene calls are TRBV24-1 and TRBJ2-5, with D perhaps given as TRBD1 or TRBD2 (5 bases each). Germline assignment: CDR1 KGHDR and CDR2 SFDVKD. The germline V and J ends were trimmed by 5 bases and 1 base, with 16 bases remaining between them. The CDR3 covers 16 residues. The CDR3 region is CATSARGPAFQETQYF. The DNA of the CDR3 is TGTGCCACCAGTGCCCGGGGACCAGCGTTCCAAGAGACCCAGTACTTC.

This clonotype was found a few times. This chain links TRBV20-1 with TRBJ2-7; tentative D call: TRBD1 (6 bases). Germline V lookup: CDR1 DFQATT, CDR2 SNEGSKA (reference sequence). The CDR3 is 14 amino acids. The germline V and J ends were trimmed by 1 base and 3 bases, with 13 bases remaining between them. CDR3 in DNA: TGCAGTGCTAGAGTAGCAGGGGTACTCTACGAGCAGTACTTC. Protein sequence: CSARVAGVLYEQYF.